Following are 17 T cell receptor beta chains from one sample sequenced in a study of OX40 agonist ivuxolimab in advanced cancers. Measured with immunoSEQ multiplex PCR; TCRdb has only the in-frame clones, and not every one. The table lists 50,000 to 65,000 clones, 90% of them singletons. Specimen: CD4+ or CD8+ T cells sorted from blood, collected in a trial of the OX40 agonist ivuxolimab. The origin of the receptors is an adult with an advanced solid tumor such as melanoma, head and neck, liver or kidney cancer.

Note on this clone: Other nucleotide sequences from this sample produce the same CDR3. J is TRBJ2-7 and V is TRBV18; 12 bases agree with TRBD2. This CDR3 region has 14 residues. CDR1 and CDR2 from the germline V gene are KGHSH and LQKENI. Trimming at V came to 3 bases and at J to 3 bases, leaving 0 bases not matched to a gene. In nucleotides, the CDR3 is TGTGCCAGCTCACCGACTAGCGGGAGCTACGAGCAGTACTTC. Translated: CASSPTSGSYEQYF.

The chain is built from TRBV6-6 and TRBJ2-1; 9 bases agree with TRBD2. The V and J ends lost 3 bases and 8 bases, in that order; junction bases with no gene match: 5. The CDR3 is 14 residues long. The germline CDR1 and CDR2 sequences are MNHNY and SVGAGI (reference sequence). Written as DNA, the CDR3 is TGTGCCAGCAGTTATGTGACTAGCGGCGATGAGCAGTTCTTC. This codes for CASSYVTSGDEQFF.

The chain is built from TRBV7-2 and TRBJ2-2; D uncertain. CDR1 and CDR2 (germline): SGHTA, FQGNSA. This CDR3 is built from 13 residues. Deletions cut 2 bases from V and 5 bases from J, with 6 bases between. This CDR3 reads CASSLQGTGELFF. CDR3 coding DNA: TGTGCCAGCAGCTTACAAGGAACCGGGGAGCTGTTTTTT.

J is TRBJ2-7 and V is TRBV10-3; 10 positions match TRBD2. V lost 3 bases and J lost 7; bases outside the gene matches: 6. Germline V gives CDR1 ENHRY, CDR2 SYGVKD. CDR3 length equals 14 residues. CDR3 sequence (DNA): TGTGCCATCAGTGACCTAGCGGGAGCAGGGGAGCAGTACTTC. Protein sequence: CAISDLAGAGEQYF.

This clone was counted only a few times. V gene TRBV4-1 combines with J gene TRBJ2-7; D is unclear. The CDR3 runs to 16 residues. The V end was cut by 1 base, the J end by 9 bases, with 22 bases between. The germline CDR1 and CDR2 sequences are MGHRA and YSYEKL. CDR3 nucleotides: TGCGCCAGCAGCCAAGGACGGGTGGACCAGTTGCGTCGGCAGTACTTC. Translation gives CASSQGRVDQLRRQYF.

The CDR3 coding sequence is TGTGCCAGCAGCCGTGATTACGAGCAGTACTTC. Encoded protein: CASSRDYEQYF. This chain joins TRBV28 and TRBJ2-7; no firm D call. The V end was cut by 6 bases, the J end by 4 bases, with 7 bases between. The CDR3 extends over 11 amino acids. The germline gives CDR1 MDHEN, CDR2 SYDVKM.

V is TRBV29-1 and J is TRBJ2-5, with 10 nucleotides matching TRBD2. The J call may be mistaken, given a closer DNA end match to TRBJ2-7. The CDR3 covers 15 residues. CDR1 is SQVTM and CDR2 is ANQGSEA in the germline V gene. Here the CDR3 reads CSVGLRLAGAYEQYF. CDR3 bases: TGCAGCGTTGGCCTCCGACTAGCGGGTGCCTACGAGCAGTACTTC.

This clone was found once. The chain uses TRBV21-1 and TRBJ1-5; whether TRBD1, the table's D call, matches the DNA was not checked. TRBV21-1 is a pseudogene. The CDR3 covers 21 residues. The CDR3 DNA is TGTGCCAGCAGCAAGAGGATTGGTAGTCGACAGGTCGGATATAGCAATCAGCCCCAGCATTTT. Translating it yields CASSKRIGSRQVGYSNQPQHF.

The V gene is TRBV7-2, the J gene TRBJ2-1; TRBD2 aligns across 10 bases. The germline V gene has CDR1 SGHTA and CDR2 FQGNSA. The CDR3 loop spans 14 amino acids. Trimming took 5 bases from V and 9 from J; bases not matched to a gene: 7. The CDR3 loop is CASSPRTSGGEQFF. The CDR3 coding sequence is TGTGCCAGCAGCCCGAGGACTAGCGGCGGTGAGCAGTTCTTC.

The J gene is TRBJ1-2, the V gene TRBV6-1; weak D call: TRBD1 (6 bases). The CDR3 covers 15 residues. V gave up 1 base and J gave up 3 bases, with 12 bases separating them. The germline V gene encodes CDR1 MNHNS and CDR2 SASEGT. The CDR3 DNA is TGTGCCAGCAGTGAAGAGGCGGGGGCCTACTATGGCTACACCTTC. Protein sequence: CASSEEAGAYYGYTF.

The genes are TRBV6-6 and TRBJ1-5; no reliable D call. There are 13 residues in the CDR3. Germline lookup yields CDR1 MNHNY and CDR2 SVGAGI (reference sequence). The V end was cut by 2 bases, the J end by 9 bases, with 11 bases between. The DNA of the CDR3 is TGTGCCAGCAGTTACGTTCCAGGAGGGCCCCAGCATTTT. This sequence encodes CASSYVPGGPQHF.

Note on this clone: At one of its ends the junction is not consistent with the germline gene, which may arise from a read error. The rearrangement uses TRBV14 and TRBJ1-1; D call uncertain. Germline lookup yields CDR1 SGHDN and CDR2 FVKESK. The CDR3 runs to 15 residues. The CDR3 spells CASSEESLRDTEAFF. CDR3 nucleotides: TGTGCCAGCAGCGAAGAATCCCTTCGGGACACTGAAGCTTTCTTT.

The chain has TRBV10-3 and TRBJ2-1; D remains ambiguous. V shed 4 bases and J shed 0 bases, with 10 bases lying between them. The CDR3 is made up of 15 amino acids. Germline-derived CDR1 and CDR2 are ENHRY and SYGVKD. CDR3 residues: CAISAAGSSYNEQFF. The CDR3 DNA follows: TGTGCCATCAGTGCGGCAGGAAGCTCCTACAATGAGCAGTTCTTC.

The J gene is TRBJ1-2, the V gene TRBV30, with 9 bases identical to TRBD1. The CDR3 covers 15 residues. V gave up 3 bases and J gave up 7 bases; unmatched junction bases: 12. CDR1 is GTSNPN, CDR2 SVGIG, per germline (reference sequence). CDR3 in DNA: TGTGCCTGGAGGACAGGGGGAAGTGGGGTGGCTGGCTACACCTTC. Protein: CAWRTGGSGVAGYTF.

This clone appeared a single time. J is TRBJ1-2 and V is TRBV2; 7 bases map to TRBD1. V dropped 6 bases and J dropped 6; count of bases not matched to a gene: 10. Germline V gene lookup returns CDR1 SNHLY and CDR2 FYNNEI. CDR3 length: 14 residues. For the CDR3, the DNA is TGTGCCAGCAGAGACAGGGTCTGGGCCAATGGCTACACCTTC. Protein product: CASRDRVWANGYTF. The full variable domain, with the rest looked up from reference TRBV2 and TRBJ1-2, is EPEVTQTPSHQVTQMGQEVILRCVPISNHLYFYWYRQILGQKVEFLVSFYNNEISEKSEIFDDQFSVERPDGSNFTLKIRSTKLEDSAMYFCASRDRVWANGYTFGSGTRLTVV.

The rearrangement uses TRBV21-1 and TRBJ2-5; TRBD2, the D gene given by the table, was not confirmed from the DNA. TRBV21-1 is assigned pseudogene status. This CDR3 is built from 14 residues. DNA of the CDR3: TGTGCCAGCAGCAAAGCGCGGGGGGTAAAGACCCAGTACTTC. Protein sequence: CASSKARGVKTQYF.

The chain combines TRBV7-9 with TRBJ1-2, with TRBD1 matching 8 bases. Germline V lookup: CDR1 SEHNR, CDR2 FQNEAQ (reference sequence). The CDR3 is made up of 14 amino acids. Trimming cost V 1 base and J 8 bases; bases outside gene matches: 6. The CDR3 DNA reads TGTGCCAGCAGCTTAGGACAGGGGTCGAACGGCTACACCTTC. As protein: CASSLGQGSNGYTF.